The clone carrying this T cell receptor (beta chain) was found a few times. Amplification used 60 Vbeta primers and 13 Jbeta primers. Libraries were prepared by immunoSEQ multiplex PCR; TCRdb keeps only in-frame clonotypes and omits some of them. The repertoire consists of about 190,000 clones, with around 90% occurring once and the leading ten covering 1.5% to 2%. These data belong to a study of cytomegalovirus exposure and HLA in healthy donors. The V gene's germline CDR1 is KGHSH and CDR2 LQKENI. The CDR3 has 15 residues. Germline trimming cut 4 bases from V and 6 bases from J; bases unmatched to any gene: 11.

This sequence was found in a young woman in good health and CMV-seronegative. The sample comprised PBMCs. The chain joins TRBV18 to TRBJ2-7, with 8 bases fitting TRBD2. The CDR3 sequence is CASSQSGGPGFEQYF. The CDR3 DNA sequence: TGTGCCAGCTCACAATCGGGGGGGCCGGGATTCGAGCAGTACTTC.